What follows is one TCR beta chain and its context. Libraries were prepared by immunoSEQ multiplex PCR; TCRdb keeps only in-frame clonotypes and omits some of them. Of more than 35,000 clones in the sample, 75% to 95% are singletons; the top ten hold more than 6.5%. The junction had 6 bases not matched to a gene; V was cut back by 6 bases and J by 2 bases. This CDR3 spans 14 amino acids. Germline assignment: CDR1 MNHEY and CDR2 SMNVEV (reference sequence). These data belong to a study of PD-L1 blockade in urothelial cancer. The rearrangement uses TRBV27 and TRBJ1-1, with TRBD1 identical over 7 bases. The sequenced sample was PBMCs, obtained around atezolizumab (anti-PD-L1) treatment. This receptor was taken from a man between 65 and 85 years old with urothelial cancer. CDR3 DNA: TGTGCCAGCAGGCCGGGACAGCCAAACACTGAAGCTTTCTTT. This sequence encodes CASRPGQPNTEAFF.